These 9 T cell receptor beta chains were sequenced from one sample in a study of CD8+ T cells in alopecia areata. The pooled cutaneous lymph node cells were sorted using several markers (CD4, CD8alpha, NKG2D, NKG2ACE and others). RNA, once extracted, was reverse transcribed into cDNA for use as the sequencing template. Using immunoSEQ multiplex PCR, the repertoire was profiled, and TCRdb retains in-frame clones only, with some absent. The sample yields approximately 300,000 clones, without any singletons. The sequencing input was CD4+ T cells sorted from a lymph node. The receptors were gathered from a C3H/HeJ mouse with alopecia areata. The MHC haplotype of the strain is H2-k.

As for this clone: Gene names and germline refer to mouse. The read ends 4 residues shy of where the CDR3 ends; the end is completed using the germline J gene. V gene TRBV19 combines with J gene TRBJ2-7; 7 bases are shared with TRBD1. The germline V gene encodes CDR1 FNHDT and CDR2 SITEND (reference sequence). The CDR3 covers 13 residues. Incomplete CDR3 DNA: TGTGCCAGCAGCCCGGGACAGAAATAT. Amino acids: CASSPGQKY. The complete CDR3 reads CASSPGQKYEQYF.

A remark on this clone: Mouse germline and gene names are used. The read stops 4 residues short of the end of the CDR3; the missing end is completed from the germline J gene. Other DNA sequences in this specimen translate into the identical CDR3. The chain joins TRBV13-1 to TRBJ2-5; 9 bases agree with TRBD1. V lost 1 base, J lost 3 bases, and 3 bases stayed unmatched. Germline lookup yields CDR1 NSHNY and CDR2 SYGAGN. The CDR3 has 15 amino acids. CDR3 region: CASSDPDRGQDTQYF. CDR3 DNA, as far as it was read: TGTGCCAGCAGTGATCCTGACAGGGGGCAAGAC.

This clone was seen more than once but under ten times. Gene names and germline refer to mouse. The read is 3 residues too short to cover the CDR3 end, so that end is filled in from the germline J gene. The V gene is TRBV13-1, the J gene TRBJ1-6; TRBD1 aligns across 7 bases. TRBJ1-6 carries the ORF label, with uncertain function. Germline-derived CDR1 and CDR2 are NSHNY and SYGAGN. The V and J ends lost 4 bases and 7 bases, in that order; junction bases with no gene match: 5. This CDR3 is built from 14 residues. Incomplete CDR3 DNA: TGTGCCAGCAGTTCAACAGGGGACAATTCGCCC. Translated: CASSSTGDNSP. From start to end, the CDR3 is CASSSTGDNSPLYF.

This clone was seen more than once but under ten times. These gene names are mouse names. The covered CDR3 bases are TGTGCCAGCAGCCAGGCGCTTAGTCAAAAC. Translated, it gives CASSQALSQN. The full CDR3 is CASSQALSQNTLYF. This sequence joins TRBV5 and TRBJ2-4; unclear D gene. With the read ending 4 residues before the CDR3 end, the germline J gene is used to fill in that end. The V gene's germline CDR1 is LGHNA and CDR2 YNLKQL (reference sequence). The CDR3 is 14 amino acids. V was pared by 3 bases and J by 0 bases, with 7 bases between.

This clone has more than one count but fewer than ten. Gene names and germline match the mouse. The read falls 4 residues short of the CDR3 end, and the missing part is taken from the germline J gene. The J gene is TRBJ2-7, the V gene TRBV17; 11 nucleotides match TRBD2. V trimming: 5 bases; J trimming: 0 bases; junction bases outside the gene matches: 3. CDR1 MNHDT and CDR2 YYDKIL come from the germline V gene. The CDR3 runs 15 residues. The CDR3 loop is CASSRTGGNSYEQYF. The part of the CDR3 DNA that was read is TGTGCTAGCAGTCGGACTGGGGGGAACTCCTAT.

This clone has only a few counts. The gene names given are mouse names. The CDR3 end falls 4 residues outside the read, so it is completed with the germline J gene. This chain uses TRBV5 with TRBJ2-1, with a possible D match to TRBD1 (5 bases). The CDR3 runs 15 residues. V lost 2 bases and J 3 bases, leaving 11 bases between the germline ends. Germline-derived CDR1 and CDR2 are LGHNA and YNLKQL (reference sequence). The covered CDR3 bases are TGTGCCAGCAGCCAAACCAGGGCGGGCTATGCT. Its protein is CASSQTRAGYA. The complete CDR3 protein is CASSQTRAGYAEQFF.

This clone was seen a handful of times. Any gene name here is a mouse gene name. The sequence runs out 4 residues before the end of the CDR3; the remainder is reconstructed from the germline J gene. The V gene is TRBV5, the J gene TRBJ2-7, with TRBD2 identical over 12 bases. CDR1 LGHNA and CDR2 YNLKQL come from the germline V gene (reference sequence). CDR3 size: 13 residues. The CDR3 reads CASAGTGGYEQYF. The CDR3 bases that were read are TGTGCCAGCGCCGGGACTGGGGGGTAT.

As concerns this clone: Genes here carry mouse names. The DNA ends 4 residues before the CDR3 does, and the rest of the CDR3 is filled in from the germline J gene. This chain connects TRBV13-1 to TRBJ2-1; 14 bases map to TRBD2. V was clipped by 2 bases and J by 0 bases; unmatched bases: 1. Germline lookup yields CDR1 NSHNY and CDR2 SYGAGN. This CDR3 is built from 17 residues. The covered CDR3 bases are TGTGCCAGCAGTGAGGGACTGGGGGGGCTTAACTATGCT. Encoded protein: CASSEGLGGLNYA. From start to end, the CDR3 is CASSEGLGGLNYAEQFF.

With regard to this clone: Any gene name here is a mouse gene name. The CDR3 goes on 4 residues after the read ends, and that part is filled in from the germline J gene. V is TRBV5 and J is TRBJ2-1; the match to TRBD1 covers 7 bases. The CDR3 totals 15 residues. Germline V CDR1 and CDR2: LGHNA, YNLKQL (reference sequence). V shed 3 bases and J 1 base; nucleotides not matched to a gene: 3. CDR3 protein: CASSHIQGNYAEQFF. Partial CDR3 DNA: TGTGCCAGCAGCCATATACAGGGGAACTATGCT.